This entry lists 31 T cell receptor beta chains sequenced from one sample in a study of CD8 T cells in ankylosing spondylitis. Overall study results and limits: Apparently characteristic of ankylosing spondylitis blood was a TCR beta motif (about 8 highly homologous variants).

No antigen has been assigned to these receptors. TCRdb re-called the 5' RACE reads with MiXCR, one entry per CDR3 protein. Among more than 500,000 distinct CDR3 sequences listed, approximately 5.3% were seen once. The sample taken for sequencing was blood, either unsorted or a sorted T cell fraction (not recorded which). These receptors all come from a male donor with ankylosing spondylitis.

This clonotype was found many times. V is TRBV7-2 and J is TRBJ1-5, with D unclear. From germline, CDR1 is SGHTA and CDR2 FQGNSA. Trimming pared 1 base from V and 3 bases from J, leaving 7 bases between. This CDR3 contains 14 residues. CDR3 protein: CASSLDSFNQPQHF. The CDR3 DNA is TGTGCCAGCAGCTTAGACAGCTTCAATCAGCCCCAGCATTTT.

V gene TRBV18 combines with J gene TRBJ2-7; D might be TRBD1 (5 bases). Deletions cut 4 bases from V and 3 bases from J, with 10 bases between. Looked up from germline, CDR1 is KGHSH and CDR2 is LQKENI. CDR3 length: 13 residues. CDR3 bases: TGTGCCAGCTCACTCGACAGCAACTACGAGCAGTACTTC. This encodes CASSLDSNYEQYF.

The gene calls are TRBV9 and TRBJ2-2; 12 nucleotides match TRBD2. Germline-derived CDR1 and CDR2 are SGDLS and YYNGEE. The CDR3 has 12 residues. V lost 10 bases and J lost 7; bases outside the gene matches: 2. The CDR3, as DNA: TGTGCCTCTAGCGGGGGGGGCGGGGAGCTGTTTTTT. It codes for CASSGGGGELFF.

Notes on this clonotype: This may come from a read error, since a much larger clone is one base off. The chain links TRBV6-1 to TRBJ1-1; D perhaps matches TRBD1 (5 bases). Trimming left V 6 bases short and J 8 bases short, with 16 bases between. CDR1 is MNHNS and CDR2 is SASEGT in the germline V gene. The length of the CDR3 is 13 residues. CDR3 in amino acids: CASSRDPEIEAFF. The CDR3 region has the DNA TGTGCCAGCAGCCGGGACCCAGAGATAGAAGCTTTCTTT.

This clonotype was counted at least ten times. J is TRBJ1-5 and V is TRBV28; TRBD1 might be the D (5 bases). The germline V gene has CDR1 MDHEN and CDR2 SYDVKM. The CDR3 is 14 residues long. Deletions cut 3 bases from V and 7 bases from J, with 13 bases between. This CDR3 reads CASSFWAGLQPQHF. The CDR3 nucleotides read TGTGCCAGCAGTTTCTGGGCGGGGCTACAGCCCCAGCATTTT.

Ten or more counts support this clonotype. The chain couples TRBV5-5 to TRBJ1-5; 9 bases align to TRBD1. Germline values: CDR1 SGHKS, CDR2 YYEKEE (reference sequence). Trimming took 4 bases from V and 4 from J; bases not matched to a gene: 3. The CDR3 is 14 amino acids. The CDR3, as DNA: TGTGCCAGCAGCGCGGGACAGGGAAATCAGCCCCAGCATTTT. Translating it yields CASSAGQGNQPQHF.

This clonotype was counted at least ten times. This rearrangement joins TRBV20-1 to TRBJ2-7; D is undetermined. The CDR3 length is 11 residues. V was cut by 2 bases and J by 5 bases, with 7 bases left in between. Germline assignment: CDR1 DFQATT and CDR2 SNEGSKA (reference sequence). CDR3 protein: CSARSANEQYF. Here the CDR3 DNA reads TGCAGTGCTAGATCTGCCAACGAGCAGTACTTC.

At least ten counts were recorded for this clonotype. The chain is built from TRBV24-1 and TRBJ2-1; 9 bases match TRBD1. The CDR3 extends over 16 amino acids. The V and J ends lost 4 bases and 2 bases, in that order; junction bases with no gene match: 5. Germline assignment: CDR1 KGHDR and CDR2 SFDVKD. The CDR3 loop is CATSETGGPTYNEQFF. CDR3 DNA: TGTGCCACCAGTGAAACAGGGGGCCCAACCTACAATGAGCAGTTCTTC.

The chain carries TRBV11-1 and TRBJ2-6; D unresolved. Trimming shortened V by 6 bases and J by 5 bases, and 26 bases separated the two germline ends. Germline CDR1 reads SGHAT; CDR2 reads FQDESV (reference sequence). The length of the CDR3 is 19 residues. In DNA form, the CDR3 reads TGTGCCAGCAGACAAGCCTCCTCCCGCTCAGGAGATAGGGCCAACGTCCTGACTTTC. It encodes CASRQASSRSGDRANVLTF.

This clonotype was observed many times. The J gene is TRBJ1-4, the V gene TRBV28, with 12 bases that match TRBD1. Trimming at V came to 3 bases and at J to 8 bases, leaving 7 bases not matched to a gene. The CDR3 runs to 16 residues. Per the germline V gene, CDR1 is MDHEN and CDR2 is SYDVKM. CDR3 bases: TGTGCCAGCAGTTTGTCGGGACAGGGGGCGAGGGAAAAACTGTTTTTT. Its protein product is CASSLSGQGAREKLFF.

The chain carries TRBV19 and TRBJ1-2, with D hard to call. In germline, CDR1 is LNHDA, CDR2 SQIVND (reference sequence). The CDR3 sequence is 15 residues long. Trimming removed 4 bases at V and 4 bases at J, with 16 bases between. CDR3 nucleotide sequence: TGTGCCAGTAGTAGGACGGCGGGGTCGGGCTATGGCTACACCTTC. It is translated as CASSRTAGSGYGYTF. Looking up the rest from reference TRBV19 and TRBJ1-2 gives the full variable domain: DGGITQSPKYLFRKEGQNVTLSCEQNLNHDAMYWYRQDPGQGLRLIYYSQIVNDFQKGDIAEGYSVSREKKESFPLTVTSAQKNPTAFYLCASSRTAGSGYGYTFGSGTRLTVV.

Many counts were recorded for this clonotype. The chain is built from TRBV5-1 and TRBJ1-2; 9 bases agree with TRBD1. V was clipped by 2 bases and J by 6 bases; unmatched bases: 5. Germline values: CDR1 SGHRS, CDR2 YFSETQ. CDR3 length: 14 amino acids. The CDR3 protein is CASSFLTGGDGYTF. As DNA, the CDR3 is TGCGCCAGCAGCTTTCTTACAGGGGGCGATGGCTACACCTTC.

This clonotype was seen repeatedly, ten times or more. The V and J genes are TRBV20-1 and TRBJ1-5; no clear D. CDR1 is DFQATT, CDR2 SNEGSKA, per germline (reference sequence). This CDR3 spans 14 amino acids. V was pared by 5 bases and J by 0 bases, with 11 bases between. CDR3 sequence reads: CSAALDFSNQPQHF. The CDR3 coding sequence is TGCAGTGCTGCCCTGGATTTTAGCAATCAGCCCCAGCATTTT.

In its sample, this clonotype was seen many times. This chain connects TRBV29-1 to TRBJ2-7, with D hard to call. The CDR3 length is 13 residues. The ends were cut back, 6 bases at V and 2 bases at J, with 14 bases in the middle. Germline lookup yields CDR1 SQVTM and CDR2 ANQGSEA. CDR3 residues: CSVVAAATYEQYF. The CDR3 nucleotides read TGCAGCGTGGTGGCCGCAGCTACCTACGAGCAGTACTTC.

This clonotype was picked up a small number of times. V usage is TRBV7-2 and J usage is TRBJ1-5; no reliable D call. This CDR3 has 17 amino acids. The germline V and J ends were trimmed by 5 bases and 0 bases, with 17 bases remaining between them. Per the germline V gene, CDR1 is SGHTA and CDR2 is FQGNSA. DNA of the CDR3: TGTGCCAGCAGCCCCCGGTTTGCGGGTCATAGCAATCAGCCCCAGCATTTT. It is translated as CASSPRFAGHSNQPQHF.

This clonotype was picked up many times. The genes are TRBV6-5 and TRBJ1-1; maybe TRBD1 (6 bases). This CDR3 is built from 16 residues. Trimming removed 4 bases at V and 5 bases at J, with 20 bases between. Germline loops: CDR1 MNHEY, CDR2 SVGAGI. The CDR3 loop is CASSSPFGRRGTEAFF. CDR3 coding DNA: TGTGCCAGCAGTTCCCCTTTTGGCAGGAGGGGGACTGAAGCTTTCTTT.

This clonotype was detected ten times or more. CDR3 protein: CSAKKQRTDTQYF. CDR3 nucleotide sequence: TGCAGTGCTAAAAAACAGCGCACAGATACGCAGTATTTT. The genes are TRBV20-1 and TRBJ2-3; D is unclear. The CDR3 totals 13 residues. Trimming took 4 bases from V and 1 from J, leaving 9 bases between them. Per the germline V gene, CDR1 is DFQATT and CDR2 is SNEGSKA (reference sequence).

This clonotype came up many times. The chain combines TRBV2 with TRBJ2-5; tentatively, D is TRBD1 or TRBD2 (5 bases each). CDR3 length: 15 residues. V was shortened by 2 bases and J by 3 bases, with 13 bases between the two germline ends. CDR1 is SNHLY and CDR2 is FYNNEI in the germline V gene. CDR3 residues: CASSESGPMEETQYF. The CDR3, as DNA: TGTGCCAGCAGTGAATCGGGACCCATGGAAGAGACCCAGTACTTC. Looking up the rest from reference TRBV2 and TRBJ2-5 gives the full variable domain: EPEVTQTPSHQVTQMGQEVILRCVPISNHLYFYWYRQILGQKVEFLVSFYNNEISEKSEIFDDQFSVERPDGSNFTLKIRSTKLEDSAMYFCASSESGPMEETQYFGPGTRLLVL.

This clonotype has at least ten counts. The rearrangement joins TRBV10-3 to TRBJ1-6; D not certain. The CDR3 has 16 residues. V was shortened by 5 bases and J by 0 bases, with 11 bases between the two germline ends. Per germline, CDR1 ENHRY and CDR2 SYGVKD. This chain's CDR3 is CAISRTASSYNSPLHF. CDR3 sequence (DNA): TGTGCCATCAGTAGGACTGCGAGCTCCTATAATTCACCCCTCCACTTT.

The chain has TRBV4-1 and TRBJ2-1; perhaps TRBD2 as D (6 bases). Germline CDR1 and CDR2: MGHRA and YSYEKL. V was cut by 0 bases and J by 2 bases, with 17 bases left in between. The CDR3 is made up of 18 amino acids. The CDR3 region is CASSQDWKVGGAYNEQFF. The CDR3 coding sequence is TGCGCCAGCAGCCAAGATTGGAAAGTAGGCGGGGCCTACAATGAGCAGTTCTTC.

This clonotype was counted ten times or more. CDR3 in amino acids: CSVGSTSRADTQYF. DNA of the CDR3: TGCAGCGTTGGGTCTACCTCCCGGGCAGATACGCAGTATTTT. The chain carries TRBV29-1 and TRBJ2-3, with D hard to call. CDR3 length: 14 amino acids. Germline V lookup: CDR1 SQVTM, CDR2 ANQGSEA. V was pared by 4 bases and J by 4 bases, with 15 bases between.

This clonotype came up many times. The gene calls are TRBV29-1 and TRBJ1-1; 10 bases match TRBD1. V gave up 6 bases and J gave up 0 bases; unmatched junction bases: 4. This CDR3 has 14 amino acids. In germline, CDR1 is SQVTM, CDR2 ANQGSEA. The CDR3 coding sequence is TGCAGCGTCACGACAGGGGGCCTGAACACTGAAGCTTTCTTT. This translates into CSVTTGGLNTEAFF. The full variable domain, its missing parts supplied by reference TRBV29-1 and TRBJ1-1, is SAVISQKPSRDICQRGTSLTIQCQVDSQVTMMFWYRQQPGQSLTLIATANQGSEATYESGFVIDKFPISRPNLTFSTLTVSNMSPEDSSIYLCSVTTGGLNTEAFFGQGTRLTVV.

There are a few counts of this clonotype. V and J are TRBV11-1 and TRBJ1-1; TRBD1 might be the D (5 bases). Germline loops: CDR1 SGHAT, CDR2 FQDESV (reference sequence). This CDR3 region has 18 residues. V lost 0 bases and J lost 2, with 19 bases in between. The CDR3 bases are TGTGCCAGCAGCTTAGCGTTCCGGGACCCGAGCACTAACACTGAAGCTTTCTTT. It yields the protein CASSLAFRDPSTNTEAFF.

This clonotype was recorded at least ten times. This chain joins TRBV28 and TRBJ2-1; 7 nucleotides align to TRBD2. V was pared by 3 bases and J by 5 bases, with 4 bases of the junction left unmatched. The germline gives CDR1 MDHEN, CDR2 SYDVKM. The CDR3 is 14 amino acids. For the CDR3, the DNA is TGTGCCAGCAGTTTCGGCGGGAGAGACAATGAGCAGTTCTTC. Translation: CASSFGGRDNEQFF. The variable domain in full, with the rest retrieved from reference TRBV28 and TRBJ2-1, is DVKVTQSSRYLVKRTGEKVFLECVQDMDHENMFWYRQDPGLGLRLIYFSYDVKMKEKGDIPEGYSVSREKKERFSLILESASTNQTSMYLCASSFGGRDNEQFFGPGTRLTVL.

The sample holds many counts of this clonotype. This chain uses TRBV6-1 with TRBJ2-6; perhaps TRBD1 as D (5 bases). The CDR3 length is 14 residues. V lost 7 bases to trimming and J lost 0 bases, with 7 bases between them. The germline V gene has CDR1 MNHNS and CDR2 SASEGT. The CDR3 sequence is CASKRGSGANVLTF. In DNA, the CDR3 is TGTGCCAGCAAAAGGGGCTCTGGGGCCAACGTCCTGACTTTC.

The chain employs TRBV7-3 and TRBJ2-2, with 7 nucleotides matching TRBD2. V dropped 5 bases and J dropped 1; count of bases not matched to a gene: 7. Germline V gene sequence: CDR1 SGHTA, CDR2 FQGTGA. CDR3 length: 16 residues. As DNA, the CDR3 is TGTGCCAGCAGCCGAATGGCTAGCGGGAACACCGGGGAGCTGTTTTTT. Translating gives CASSRMASGNTGELFF.

This clonotype was detected ten times or more. This chain links TRBV6-5 with TRBJ2-7; no definite D call. Germline V gene lookup returns CDR1 MNHEY and CDR2 SVGAGI. The CDR3 length is 12 residues. The germline V and J ends were trimmed by 2 bases and 3 bases, with 5 bases remaining between them. CDR3 nucleotides: TGTGCCAGCAGTTACGGTCACTACGAGCAGTACTTC. This sequence encodes CASSYGHYEQYF.

This clonotype was detected ten times or more. DNA for the CDR3: TGCGCCAGCAGCCCGCAGGGACAGGGTGTAGATACGCAGTATTTT. The encoded protein is CASSPQGQGVDTQYF. This chain uses TRBV5-1 with TRBJ2-3, with TRBD1 identical over 9 bases. The germline gives CDR1 SGHRS, CDR2 YFSETQ. The CDR3 is 15 residues long. Trimming at V came to 4 bases and at J to 5 bases, leaving 8 bases not matched to a gene.

This clonotype has at least ten counts. The rearrangement links TRBV10-3 to TRBJ1-2, with D uncertain. The CDR3 covers 12 residues. The V gene lost 2 bases and the J gene lost 8 bases, with 9 bases spanning the gap. Per the germline V gene, CDR1 is ENHRY and CDR2 is SYGVKD. DNA for the CDR3: TGTGCCATCAGTGAGGTCCTGTCGGGCTACACCTTC. The encoded protein is CAISEVLSGYTF.

In the case of this clonotype: This may come from a read error, since a much larger clone is one base off. V usage is TRBV4-2 and J usage is TRBJ2-7; 7 bases map to TRBD1. V lost 4 bases and J lost 2; bases outside the gene matches: 5. CDR1 LGHNA and CDR2 YNFKEQ come from the germline V gene. The CDR3 covers 14 residues. CDR3 DNA: TGTGCCAGCAGCCCCGGGACAGAGACCTACGAGCAGTACTTC. Its protein is CASSPGTETYEQYF.

This clonotype has ten or more counts. The chain has TRBV20-1 and TRBJ2-7; 9 positions match TRBD1. V gave up 6 bases and J gave up 0 bases; unmatched junction bases: 6. The CDR3 contains 14 residues. Looked up from germline, CDR1 is DFQATT and CDR2 is SNEGSKA (reference sequence). CDR3 DNA: TGCAGTGCCAGGACAGGGGCGGGCTCCTACGAGCAGTACTTC. As protein: CSARTGAGSYEQYF.